These T cell receptor beta chains were read from a single sample in a study of type 1 and type 2 diabetes patients. Using its own MiXCR run on the multiplex PCR reads, TCRdb lists one record per CDR3 protein. The repertoire consists of approximately 260,000 distinct CDR3 sequences, with more than 40% occurring once and the leading ten covering roughly an eighth. Sequenced input: peripheral blood mononuclear cells (PBMCs). These receptors were taken from a man aged 18 to 29 with type 2 diabetes. The CDR3 runs from the conserved cysteine through the conserved F or W. A D gene is named only where the DNA matches it firmly. Clone size, where shown, is once, few, many, or a class for clones that have expanded.

V: TRBV19; J: TRBJ2-7; D: TRBD1; size: .; DNA: TGTGCCAGTAGTATTCCCGGGACAGTAGGTTACGAGCAGTACTTC; CDR3: CASSIPGTVGYEQYF
V: TRBV7-3; J: TRBJ2-1; D: TRBD2; size: .; DNA: TGTGCCAGCAGCCTTAGCGGGGGCGGCTACAATGAGCAGTTCTTC; CDR3: CASSLSGGGYNEQFF
V: TRBV7-3; J: TRBJ2-1; D: TRBD1; size: few; DNA: TGTGCCAGCAGCTCGCCTGGACAGGATCAGTTCTTC; CDR3: CASSSPGQDQFF
V: TRBV9; J: TRBJ1-2; D: .; size: .; DNA: TGTGCCAGCAGCGTAGGGGCAGTCGGCGGCGGCTATGGCTACACCTTC; CDR3: CASSVGAVGGGYGYTF
V: TRBV20-1; J: TRBJ1-4; D: TRBD1; size: .; DNA: TGCAGTGCCCTCGGACAGGGCAATGAAAAACTGTTTTTT; CDR3: CSALGQGNEKLFF
V: TRBV10-3; J: TRBJ1-1; D: .; size: many; DNA: TGTGCCATCAGTGAAGTGAACACTGAAGCTTTCTTT; CDR3: CAISEVNTEAFF
V: TRBV29-1; J: TRBJ2-1; D: TRBD2; size: few; DNA: TGCAGCGGTTCACTAGCGGGAGTGGGGTTCTTC; CDR3: CSGSLAGVGFF
V: TRBV24-1; J: TRBJ2-1; D: .; size: .; DNA: TGTGCCACCACGGACTCTTCCAATGAGCAGTTCTTC; CDR3: CATTDSSNEQFF
V: TRBV4-3; J: TRBJ1-5; D: .; size: .; DNA: TGCGCCAGCAGCCAAGATCAGCCCCAGCATTTT; CDR3: CASSQDQPQHF
V: TRBV5-5; J: TRBJ2-7; D: .; size: few; DNA: TGTGCCAGCAGCGGGACGGCAGATATCCTCTACGAGCAGTACTTC; CDR3: CASSGTADILYEQYF
V: TRBV7-2; J: TRBJ2-2; D: .; size: few; DNA: TGTGCCAGCAGCTTATTGCCGGGGGCGAACACCGGGGAGCTGTTTTTT; CDR3: CASSLLPGANTGELFF
V: TRBV19; J: TRBJ1-2; D: .; size: .; DNA: TGTGCCAGTATGGGAACTCTAGGAGGTTACGGCTACACCTTC; CDR3: CASMGTLGGYGYTF
V: TRBV7-2; J: TRBJ1-1; D: .; size: .; DNA: TGTGCCAGCAGCATATCCCCAGGGTTGGTCACTGAAGCTTTCTTT; CDR3: CASSISPGLVTEAFF
V: TRBV2; J: TRBJ2-1; D: .; size: many; DNA: TGTGCCAGCCTTTGGGACTGGAACTACAATGAGCAGTTCTTC; CDR3: CASLWDWNYNEQFF
V: TRBV19; J: TRBJ1-2; D: .; size: .; DNA: TGTGCCAGTAGTATCGGTCGGATTTATGGCTACACCTTC; CDR3: CASSIGRIYGYTF
V: TRBV19; J: TRBJ2-5; D: .; size: .; DNA: TGTGCCAGTAGTGCCCGGGACGGACGAAGGGGGACCCAGTACTTC; CDR3: CASSARDGRRGTQYF
V: TRBV19; J: TRBJ1-4; D: .; size: .; DNA: TGTGCCAGTAGTAACTGGGGGGCTAATGAAAAACTGTTTTTT; CDR3: CASSNWGANEKLFF
V: TRBV19; J: TRBJ2-7; D: .; size: .; DNA: TGTGCCAGTAGTATTGACGGGGCAAACGAGCAGTACTTC; CDR3: CASSIDGANEQYF
V: TRBV29-1; J: TRBJ1-2; D: TRBD1; size: few; DNA: TGCAGCATTGGACAGGGCCGAAACAACTATGGCTACACCTTC; CDR3: CSIGQGRNNYGYTF
V: TRBV5-1; J: TRBJ1-1; D: TRBD1; size: once; DNA: TGCGCCAGCAGAGGGACAGGGTCAAGGGACACTGAAGCTTTCTTT; CDR3: CASRGTGSRDTEAFF
V: TRBV6-6; J: TRBJ1-1; D: .; size: .; DNA: TGTGCCAGCAGGTCAGACAGTCTGAACACTGAAGCTTTCTTT; CDR3: CASRSDSLNTEAFF
V: TRBV12-5; J: TRBJ1-1; D: .; size: .; DNA: TGTGCTAGTGGTTTCCCGGGGGGGCAAACTGAAGCTTTCTTT; CDR3: CASGFPGGQTEAFF
V: TRBV6-5; J: TRBJ1-6; D: .; size: .; DNA: TGTGCCAGCAGCATTACAGGGTCCTATAATTCACCCCTCCACTTT; CDR3: CASSITGSYNSPLHF
V: TRBV2; J: TRBJ2-5; D: .; size: many; DNA: TGTGCCAGCAGTGGGGGAGGTGAAGAGACCCAGTACTTC; CDR3: CASSGGGEETQYF
V: TRBV11-1; J: TRBJ2-1; D: .; size: few; DNA: TGTGCCAGCAGCCCCCGTCCGGGAGCAGGAATCAACAATGAGCAGTTCTTC; CDR3: CASSPRPGAGINNEQFF
V: TRBV19; J: TRBJ1-1; D: TRBD1; size: .; DNA: TGTGCCAGTAGTATGGGACAGGCCGGGAACACTGAAGCTTTCTTT; CDR3: CASSMGQAGNTEAFF